A selection of T cell receptor beta chains follows, all from one sample in a study of vaccination effects on CD4 cells after COVID-19. Produced via immunoSEQ multiplex PCR; TCRdb's table is partial and in-frame only. The repertoire includes about 26,000 clones, about four fifths of them detected once, and around 16% sits in the top ten. No antigen has been identified for these receptors. The sequenced sample was CD4+ T cells from PBMCs cultured with HCoV-NL63 spike peptides, obtained before COVID-19 vaccination. Receptors were obtained from a human donor who had a prior SARS-CoV-2 infection. CDR3s include the opening cysteine and the closing phenylalanine or tryptophan. The D gene is left open where the match is weak. Rows may omit the clone size; those that give it use once, few, many or a size class.

V	J	length	size	D	DNA	CDR3
TRBV7-6	TRBJ2-3	13	NA	NA	TGTGCCAGCAGCTTTGGATCAGGAGATACGCAGTATTTT	CASSFGSGDTQYF
TRBV5-1	TRBJ2-3	14	NA	NA	TGCGCCAGCAGTGGGACAAAACGGGGAGATACGCAGTATTTT	CASSGTKRGDTQYF
TRBV5-1	TRBJ1-1	14	NA	TRBD1	TGCGCCAGCAGCTTGCGGGTAGGGGGCCCTGAAGCTTTCTTT	CASSLRVGGPEAFF
TRBV7-2	TRBJ1-1	13	NA	TRBD1	TGTGCCAGCAGCCTAAGGACAGGCACTGAAGCTTTCTTT	CASSLRTGTEAFF
TRBV5-1	TRBJ2-5	13	NA	NA	TGCGCCAGCAGCTTGTGGACACAAGAGACCCAGTACTTC	CASSLWTQETQYF
TRBV7-7	TRBJ2-1	14	NA	NA	TGTGCTAGCAGCTTAACGGGGGCAGGGAATGAGCAGTTCTTC	CASSLTGAGNEQFF
TRBV5-5	TRBJ1-1	13	NA	TRBD1	TGTGCCAGCAGCTTGGACAGGGGGACTGAAGCTTTCTTT	CASSLDRGTEAFF
TRBV19	TRBJ2-7	13	NA	NA	TGTGCCAGTAGTATACTCGCGCGGAGCGAGCAGTACTTC	CASSILARSEQYF
TRBV11-3	TRBJ2-3	16	NA	TRBD2	TGTGCCAGCAGTTCCTACGGACTAGCGGGAGCAGATACGCAGTATTTT	CASSSYGLAGADTQYF
TRBV5-6	TRBJ2-2	17	NA	NA	TGTGCCAGCAGCTTAATAGGGTCCCAGTTAGGGTCCGGGGAGCTGTTTTTT	CASSLIGSQLGSGELFF
TRBV5-4	TRBJ2-3	15	once	TRBD2	TGTGCCAGCTCGGCGGCGGGAGTTAACACAGATACGCAGTATTTT	CASSAAGVNTDTQYF
TRBV3-1/TRBV3-2	TRBJ2-2	16	NA	NA	TGTGCCAGCAGCCTCAAATACGGGGGCGACACCGGGGAGCTGTTTTTT	CASSLKYGGDTGELFF
TRBV11-3	TRBJ2-7	15	NA	NA	TGTGCCAGCAGCCAGGGTGGGGCGGGCCGGGGCGAGCAGTACTTC	CASSQGGAGRGEQYF
TRBV6-6	TRBJ2-7	14	NA	TRBD2	TGTGCCAGCAGCCGACTAGCGGGATTCTACGAGCAGTACTTC	CASSRLAGFYEQYF
TRBV14	TRBJ2-7	13	medium-sized	NA	TGTGCCAGCAGCCAATCGGGGGCATTACGGCAGTACTTC	CASSQSGALRQYF
TRBV18	TRBJ1-4	15	NA	TRBD1	TGTGCCAGCTCACCAGGCTGGGGACAGGGAGGGAAACTGTTTTTT	CASSPGWGQGGKLFF
TRBV28	TRBJ2-1	15	NA	NA	TGTGCCAGCAGCTCTGTAGGCGGCCAAAACAATGAGCAGTTCTTC	CASSSVGGQNNEQFF
TRBV7-9	TRBJ2-3	15	NA	NA	TGTGCCAGCAGCTTGTTCGCCATAGCCACAGATACGCAGTATTTT	CASSLFAIATDTQYF
TRBV5-1	TRBJ2-6	19	NA	NA	TGCGCCAGCAGCTTGTTCGGTAGTTTTTTTTTCTCTGGGGCCAACGTCCTGACTTTC	CASSLFGSFFFSGANVLTF
TRBV19	TRBJ2-7	15	NA	NA	TGTGCCAGTAGCCTCTCACCCGGGTCCCCATACGAGCAGTACTTC	CASSLSPGSPYEQYF
TRBV5-1	TRBJ2-5	16	NA	TRBD1	TGCGCCAGCAGCTTTACCGGGACAGCCCACCAAGAGACCCAGTACTTC	CASSFTGTAHQETQYF
TRBV27	TRBJ2-2	16	NA	NA	TGTGCCAGCAGTTTAGACGGGCTATCGAACACCGGGGAGCTGTTTTTT	CASSLDGLSNTGELFF
TRBV2	TRBJ2-2	15	NA	TRBD2	TGTGCCATCAACGGGGCGGGGGGGACTACCGGGGAGCTGTTTTTT	CAINGAGGTTGELFF
TRBV7-8	TRBJ1-6	13	NA	NA	TGTGCCAGCAGCTTAGACTTGGGAAGGGCCCTCCACTTT	CASSLDLGRALHF
TRBV18	TRBJ2-3	16	once	TRBD1	TGTGCCAGCTCACCACCCGGGACAGAAAGCACAGATACGCAGTATTTT	CASSPPGTESTDTQYF
TRBV2	TRBJ1-4	14	NA	NA	TGTGCCAGCATTTTCGGGACTAGGAATGAAAAACTGTTTTTT	CASIFGTRNEKLFF
TRBV5-3	TRBJ1-2	13	NA	NA	TGTGCCAGAAGCTTGGAGTTAGGGCGCGGCTACACCTTC	CARSLELGRGYTF
TRBV10-3	TRBJ1-5	14	NA	NA	TGTGCCATCAGTGAGGAAGACAGGTGGCAGCCCCAGCATTTT	CAISEEDRWQPQHF
TRBV28	TRBJ2-3	16	NA	TRBD2	TGTGCCAGCAGTTTAAGCGGCGGGAGCTCGCCAGATACGCAGTATTTT	CASSLSGGSSPDTQYF
TRBV6-5	TRBJ2-3	16	NA	TRBD2	TGTGCCAGCAGTTACTCTAGCGGGGGGGCGATAGATACGCAGTATTTT	CASSYSSGGAIDTQYF
TRBV3-1/TRBV3-2	TRBJ1-6	16	NA	NA	TGTGCCAGCAGCGACATCACCGGCTCCTATAATTCACCCCTCCACTTT	CASSDITGSYNSPLHF
TRBV18	TRBJ2-1	15	NA	TRBD2	TGTGCCAGCTCACCACGGGGAGGGCCGTACAATGAGCAGTTCTTC	CASSPRGGPYNEQFF
TRBV2	TRBJ1-5	15	NA	NA	TGTGCCAGCAGTGTCGGTAGAGGGTTTAATCAGCCCCAGCATTTT	CASSVGRGFNQPQHF
TRBV7-2	TRBJ1-1	19	NA	NA	TGTGCCAGCAGCTTAGTCAGACAGGTTCAAGGATCGGTGAACACTGAAGCTTTCTTT	CASSLVRQVQGSVNTEAFF
TRBV30	TRBJ1-5	15	NA	NA	TGTGCCTGGAGTACCTTTTGGGGGCTCTGTTGTCCCCAGCATTTT	CAWSTFWGLCCPQHF
TRBV23-1	TRBJ2-7	14	NA	NA	TGCGCCAGCAGTCAGAAGGTTAAGGCCTACGAGCAGTACTTC	CASSQKVKAYEQYF
TRBV6-2/TRBV6-3	TRBJ2-7	13	NA	NA	TGTGCCAGCAGCCAGGTCTTGTTTTACGAGCAGTACTTC	CASSQVLFYEQYF
TRBV12-5	TRBJ2-3	13	NA	NA	TGTGCTAGTGGTTTGGTACGCACAGATACGCAGTATTTT	CASGLVRTDTQYF
TRBV9	TRBJ2-3	16	NA	NA	TGTGCCAGCAGCCTAATCGGTAGCGGAATAACAGATACGCAGTATTTT	CASSLIGSGITDTQYF
TRBV18	TRBJ1-3	15	NA	NA	TGTGCCAGCTCACCAACATGGGGTCCGGGAAACACCATATATTTT	CASSPTWGPGNTIYF
TRBV19	TRBJ2-5	14	NA	NA	TGTGCCAGCCGCCGCCGGGGGCAGGGAGAGACCCAGTACTTC	CASRRRGQGETQYF
TRBV5-1	TRBJ1-1	13	NA	NA	TGCGCCAGCAGTCTGGTCCCGAACACTGAAGCTTTCTTT	CASSLVPNTEAFF
TRBV19	TRBJ2-1	17	NA	TRBD2	TGTGCCAGTAGTATCCGGGACTCAGCGGGGGGCTACAATGAGCAGTTCTTC	CASSIRDSAGGYNEQFF
TRBV5-1	TRBJ2-1	17	NA	TRBD1	TGCGCCAGCAGCTTGGACTCCCCGGACAGGGGGTACAATGAGCAGTTCTTC	CASSLDSPDRGYNEQFF
TRBV9	TRBJ1-3	16	once	NA	TGTGCCAGCAGCGTAGTTCCAGGGAGCTCTGGAAACACCATATATTTT	CASSVVPGSSGNTIYF
TRBV5-1	TRBJ2-1	16	NA	NA	TGCGCCAGCAGCTTGGTCGGCGGGGGCGTATACAATGAGCAGTTCTTC	CASSLVGGGVYNEQFF
TRBV19	TRBJ1-5	15	NA	NA	TGTGCCAGTAGTATAGGCCTGCGGCTGAATCAGCCCCAGCATTTT	CASSIGLRLNQPQHF
TRBV19	TRBJ1-2	15	NA	TRBD1	TGTGCCAGTAGTATAACTTGGGACAGGGGGTCTGGCTACACCTTC	CASSITWDRGSGYTF
TRBV6-5	TRBJ1-2	14	NA	TRBD1	TGTGCCAGCATATCCTTCCAGGGGGCATATGGCTACACCTTC	CASISFQGAYGYTF